This T cell receptor (beta chain) derives from a study of blood T cells in healthy people across ages. Combining a sample-barcoded 5' primer with a J-beta primer mix, a second PCR ran for about 7 to 11 cycles. Each CDR3 protein gets one entry after TCRdb re-called the 5' RACE reads with MiXCR. Of 1.5 million to 2 million distinct CDR3 sequences listed, about 35% were seen once; the top ten hold around 10%. Study-wide results and limits: Diversity was higher, and naive CD4+ cells more numerous, in long-lived donors than in aged donors. Considered underestimates were the diversity estimates obtained from one million T cells. Across the age range, TCR beta diversity per million T cells fell in a roughly linear way.

This CDR3 region has 12 residues. V lost 6 bases and J lost 2, with 10 bases in between. The germline V gene has CDR1 DFQATT and CDR2 SNEGSKA (reference sequence). Regarding this clonotype: Its antigen is still unknown.

The clonotype was recovered from a woman aged 25-40 years in good health. Sequenced input: blood. The chain recombines TRBV20-1 with TRBJ1-2; D uncertain. The CDR3 region is CSAVRVNYGYTF. Here the CDR3 DNA reads TGCAGTGCGGTGAGGGTCAACTATGGCTACACCTTC.